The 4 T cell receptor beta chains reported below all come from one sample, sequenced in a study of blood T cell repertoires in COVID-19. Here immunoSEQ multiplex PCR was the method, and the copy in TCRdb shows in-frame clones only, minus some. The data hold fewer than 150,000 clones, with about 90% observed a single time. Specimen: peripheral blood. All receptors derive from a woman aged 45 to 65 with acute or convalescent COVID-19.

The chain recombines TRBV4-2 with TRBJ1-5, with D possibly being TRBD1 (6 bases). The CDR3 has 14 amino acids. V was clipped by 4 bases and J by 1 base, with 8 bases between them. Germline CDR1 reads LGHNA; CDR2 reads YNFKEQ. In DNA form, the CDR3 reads TGTGCCAGCAGCCCTCAGGGGAGCAATCAGCCCCAGCATTTT. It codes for CASSPQGSNQPQHF.

The CDR3 nucleotides are TGTGCCAGCAGCCTCGGTGGGGGGACCAGTCAGCCCCAGCATTTT. It codes for CASSLGGGTSQPQHF. The chain is built from TRBV9 and TRBJ1-5, with D maybe TRBD1 (5 bases). The CDR3 sequence is 15 residues long. Trimming shortened V by 4 bases and J by 6 bases, and 17 bases separated the two germline ends. Germline CDR1 and CDR2: SGDLS and YYNGEE.

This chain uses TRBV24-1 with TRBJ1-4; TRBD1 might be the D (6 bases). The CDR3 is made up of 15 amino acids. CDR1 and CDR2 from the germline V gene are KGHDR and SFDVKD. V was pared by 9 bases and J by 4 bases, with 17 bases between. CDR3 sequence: CATSGGASDNEKLFF. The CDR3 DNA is TGTGCCACCTCGGGGGGGGCGTCGGATAATGAAAAACTGTTTTTT.

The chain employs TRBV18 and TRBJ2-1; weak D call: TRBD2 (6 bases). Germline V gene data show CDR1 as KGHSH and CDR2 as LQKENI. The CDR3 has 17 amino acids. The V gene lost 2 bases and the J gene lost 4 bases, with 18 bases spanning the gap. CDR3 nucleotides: TGTGCCAGCTCACCAGGGGCGGCGGGACTCCGATACAATGAGCAGTTCTTC. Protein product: CASSPGAAGLRYNEQFF.